This T cell receptor (beta chain) is drawn from a study of PD-L1 blockade in urothelial cancer. Regarding time point: pretreatment peripheral blood. The CDR3 loop spans 18 amino acids. Profiled with immunoSEQ multiplex PCR; TCRdb holds only in-frame clones, not every one. The data contain 80,000 to 90,000 clones, 85% to 90% of them singletons. This chain links TRBV12-2 with TRBJ2-1; no DNA check was done on the table's D call, TRBD2. TRBV12-2 is shown as a pseudogene. This material consisted of PBMCs, taken around atezolizumab (anti-PD-L1) treatment. The receptor was derived from a man aged 60 to 69 with urothelial cancer. The DNA for the CDR3 is TGTGCAAGTCGCTTAGCACTAGCGGGAGGGCCGCCCTACAATGAGCAGTTCTTC. Encoded protein: CASRLALAGGPPYNEQFF.